The following is a TCR beta chain sequence with its context. Its target is not known. This sample was taken from a study of early T cells in non-severe SARS-CoV-2 infection. Study details: The sequenced material was bulk RNA from unsorted whole blood, and its chains were unpaired.

Study conclusions and caveats: Sequences matched to VDJdb favored anti-spike CD8 responses, while private and CD4 specificities were missed.

Researchers attached unique molecular identifiers to individual cDNA molecules. TCRdb ran MiXCR on the 5' RACE reads and lists one entry per CDR3 protein. Here the sample spans around 70,000 distinct CDR3 sequences, 15% to 17% being singletons. V dropped 4 bases and J dropped 3; count of bases not matched to a gene: 7. The germline V gene encodes CDR1 MNHEY and CDR2 SMNVEV (reference sequence). The CDR3 covers 15 residues. The chain has TRBV27 and TRBJ1-1; 8 nucleotides agree with TRBD1. The sequence was collected from an adult who was a healthcare worker with PCR-confirmed SARS-CoV-2 infection or an uninfected control (not recorded which). The specimen was whole blood. CDR3 loop: CASSYSGGAYTEAFF. DNA for the CDR3: TGTGCCAGCAGTTACTCAGGGGGCGCTTACACTGAAGCTTTCTTT.